This entry lists 12 T cell receptor beta chains sequenced from one sample in a study of prognosis after radiotherapy for stage I lung cancer (dated by TCRdb to the early 2020s). Reads for this sample came from an Illumina HiSeq 3000. The TCR beta CDR3 region was amplified from genomic DNA by two rounds of multiplex PCR. In the first PCR round, primers specific to each TRBV and TRBJ gene were used, and the primer sequences were filed in Chinese patent CN105087789A. The public reads were quality trimmed at Q25 with fastp and then assembled into clones with MiXCR by TCRdb, keeping productive beta chains. A single entry per CDR3 protein holds the most common genes and DNA from its merged rows. The sample includes some 19,000 distinct CDR3 sequences, with around half observed a single time. Of the sample, approximately 29% falls within the top ten clones. Here the sequenced sample was PBMCs, taken before or after stereotactic body radiation therapy (not recorded which). The receptors here all came from a donor over 45 with non-small cell lung cancer.

To note about this clonotype: A read error is the likely source, as a far larger clone sits one nucleotide away. The chain uses TRBV16 and TRBJ2-1; D not certain. From germline, CDR1 is KGHSY and CDR2 FQNENV. With 5 bases removed from V and 5 bases from J, the gap between germline ends came to 10 bases. This CDR3 has 13 residues. The CDR3, as DNA: TGTGCCAGCAGCTCCTGCGAGGACAATGAGCAGTTCTTC. Translated, it gives CASSSCEDNEQFF.

V usage is TRBV5-1 and J usage is TRBJ2-1; 14 bases are a match to TRBD2. CDR3 length: 17 residues. V gave up 3 bases and J gave up 2 bases; unmatched junction bases: 4. CDR1 SGHRS and CDR2 YFSETQ come from the germline V gene. The CDR3 region is CASSWGTSGRAYNEQFF. In DNA, the CDR3 is TGCGCCAGCAGCTGGGGGACTAGCGGGAGAGCCTACAATGAGCAGTTCTTC.

This clonotype was counted many times. The chain has TRBV7-6 and TRBJ2-5; a weak D match, TRBD2 (6 bases). The CDR3 spans 15 residues. Trimming removed 5 bases from V and 5 bases from J, with 18 bases in between. Germline lookup yields CDR1 SGHVS and CDR2 FNYEAQ. CDR3 in amino acids: CASSARDSSRETQYF. The CDR3 nucleotides are TGTGCCAGCAGCGCTCGGGACTCCAGCCGGGAGACCCAGTACTTC.

This clonotype was seen many times. The CDR3 loop is CATSAGRGHEQYF. CDR3 DNA: TGTGCCACCAGTGCGGGCAGGGGGCACGAGCAGTACTTC. The chain employs TRBV24-1 and TRBJ2-7, with 8 bases fitting TRBD1. The CDR3 loop spans 13 amino acids. Germline CDR1 reads KGHDR; CDR2 reads SFDVKD. V dropped 5 bases and J dropped 5; count of bases not matched to a gene: 4.

The chain employs TRBV7-2 and TRBJ1-2; 8 nucleotides align to TRBD1. Per the germline V gene, CDR1 is SGHTA and CDR2 is FQGNSA. Germline trimming cut 4 bases from V and 6 bases from J; bases unmatched to any gene: 10. The CDR3 spans 15 residues. In DNA form, the CDR3 reads TGTGCCAGCAGCTCCCAGGGGGCCGGTTCCGATGGCTACACCTTC. Translating gives CASSSQGAGSDGYTF. The variable domain in full, with the rest retrieved from reference TRBV7-2 and TRBJ1-2, is GAGVSQSPSNKVTEKGKDVELRCDPISGHTALYWYRQSLGQGLEFLIYFQGNSAPDKSGLPSDRFSAERTGGSVSTLTIQRTQQEDSAVYLCASSSQGAGSDGYTFGSGTRLTVV.

The chain joins TRBV20-1 to TRBJ2-1, with D maybe TRBD1 (6 bases). The CDR3 loop spans 15 amino acids. V was pared by 6 bases and J by 4 bases, with 19 bases between. The germline gives CDR1 DFQATT, CDR2 SNEGSKA (reference sequence). CDR3 region: CSASGRTEIYNEQFF. The CDR3 DNA is TGCAGTGCCAGCGGAAGGACAGAGATATACAATGAGCAGTTCTTC.

This clonotype turned up a few times. The chain joins TRBV12-3 or TRBV12-4 to TRBJ2-2; D is ambiguous. This CDR3 spans 14 amino acids. Trimming pared 6 bases from V and 1 base from J, leaving 9 bases between. The CDR3 protein is CASRTSGNTGELFF. In DNA form, the CDR3 reads TGTGCCAGCAGAACCTCAGGGAACACCGGGGAGCTGTTTTTT.

The rearrangement uses TRBV6-1 and TRBJ2-7; no reliable D call. Trimming took off 4 bases at V and 4 bases at J, with 8 bases between the two ends. This CDR3 has 12 amino acids. The germline V gene has CDR1 MNHNS and CDR2 SASEGT. The CDR3 nucleotides read TGTGCCAGCAGTGTACAGAGTTACGAGCAGTACTTC. Its translation is CASSVQSYEQYF.

This clonotype was counted at least ten times. The chain carries TRBV6-8 and TRBJ2-2, with TRBD1 identical over 9 bases. The germline V gene has CDR1 MNHGY and CDR2 SAAAGT. V shed 6 bases and J 5 bases; nucleotides not matched to a gene: 7. The CDR3 is made up of 15 amino acids. CDR3 region: CASRTEGTGTGELFF. CDR3 bases: TGTGCCAGCAGAACCGAGGGGACAGGGACCGGGGAGCTGTTTTTT.

A word on this clonotype: A much larger clone is a single base away; this may be a read error. V usage is TRBV30 and J usage is TRBJ2-4; TRBD1 agrees at 11 bases. The CDR3 runs to 18 residues. The V gene's germline CDR1 is GTSNPN and CDR2 SVGIG (reference sequence). Losses at the gene ends were 1 base for V and 3 bases for J; bases not matched to a gene: 11. This chain's CDR3 is CAWSGGQGVLGFKNIQYF. The CDR3 DNA sequence: TGTGCCTGGAGTGGGGGACAGGGGGTCCTAGGGTTCAAAAACATTCAGTACTTC.

This clonotype showed up just a few times. J is TRBJ1-2 and V is TRBV5-4; D is unresolved. Trimming left V 1 base short and J 2 bases short, with 9 bases between. The CDR3 loop spans 14 amino acids. CDR1 and CDR2 (germline): SGHNT, YYREEE (reference sequence). CDR3 nucleotide sequence: TGTGCCAGCAGCTTGACCCAGTCAAACTATGGCTACACCTTC. It translates to CASSLTQSNYGYTF.

This clonotype came up many times. The CDR3 here is CASSWRPSEGNEQFF. CDR3 coding DNA: TGTGCCAGCAGCTGGAGACCCTCGGAAGGTAATGAGCAGTTCTTC. The rearrangement joins TRBV9 to TRBJ2-1; D gene unclear. V lost 4 bases to trimming and J lost 7 bases, with 18 bases between them. This CDR3 region has 15 residues. Germline V gene lookup returns CDR1 SGDLS and CDR2 YYNGEE.